These 21 T cell receptor beta chains originate from one sample sequenced in a study of cytomegalovirus exposure and HLA in healthy donors. The study ran its PCR with 60 Vbeta and 13 Jbeta primers. Sequencing used immunoSEQ multiplex PCR; TCRdb keeps in-frame clones, though not all of them. The table lists some 110,000 clones, 74% of them singletons. The sequenced material came from PBMCs. These receptors came from a woman aged 45-65 years in good health and CMV-seropositive.

This clone was detected only a few times. The chain links TRBV19 to TRBJ1-4; 9 bases are a match to TRBD1. The CDR3 sequence is 13 residues long. Germline V gene data show CDR1 as LNHDA and CDR2 as SQIVND (reference sequence). The V gene end was trimmed by 10 bases and the J gene end by 5 bases; junction bases not matched to a gene: 5. The CDR3 sequence is CATRGQGNEKLFF. The CDR3 region has the DNA TGTGCCACCCGGGGACAGGGAAATGAAAAACTGTTTTTT.

The chain combines TRBV19 with TRBJ1-1; D might be TRBD1 (6 bases). V was trimmed by 5 bases and J by 2 bases, leaving 15 bases between them. This CDR3 contains 15 residues. Germline V CDR1 and CDR2: LNHDA, SQIVND (reference sequence). CDR3 nucleotide sequence: TGTGCCAGTAGTCCCTCGGGACACCTCAACACTGAAGCTTTCTTT. As protein: CASSPSGHLNTEAFF.

J is TRBJ1-5 and V is TRBV6-6; D is undetermined. CDR1 and CDR2 from the germline V gene are MNHNY and SVGAGI (reference sequence). Trimming left V 0 bases short and J 8 bases short, with 8 bases between. The CDR3 runs 13 residues. CDR3 amino acids: CASSYSNGEPQHF. The CDR3 DNA reads as TGTGCCAGCAGTTACTCAAACGGGGAGCCCCAGCATTTT.

This clone occurred a few times. This sequence joins TRBV28 and TRBJ1-2, with a weak D call TRBD1 (5 bases). Trimming removed 5 bases from V and 8 bases from J, with 18 bases in between. Germline values: CDR1 MDHEN, CDR2 SYDVKM. CDR3 length: 14 amino acids. This CDR3 reads CASSPGGPPDGYTF. For the CDR3, the DNA is TGTGCCAGCAGTCCCGGGGGACCCCCGGACGGCTACACCTTC.

The gene calls are TRBV18 and TRBJ1-5; the D gene is possibly TRBD1 (6 bases). V lost 2 bases to trimming and J lost 3 bases, with 8 bases between them. The CDR3 covers 14 residues. Germline V gene data show CDR1 as KGHSH and CDR2 as LQKENI. CDR3 coding DNA: TGTGCCAGCTCACCAGGGGGGGCCAATCAGCCCCAGCATTTT. Amino acids: CASSPGGANQPQHF.

A remark on this clone: At one boundary the junction diverges from the germline segment, which might be a read error. The gene calls are TRBV7-2 and TRBJ1-2; D uncertain. CDR3 size: 15 residues. CDR1 is SGHTA, CDR2 FQGNSA, per germline. The CDR3 coding sequence is TGTGCCAGCAGCCGCCGGGGAGACTTATTATGGCTACAAGCCTTC. Encoded protein: CASSRRGDLLWLQAF.

This clone has just one count. The chain joins TRBV7-2 to TRBJ1-3; 12 bases fit TRBD1. J was trimmed by 2 bases and V by 5 bases; bases with no gene match: 7. Per germline, CDR1 SGHTA and CDR2 FQGNSA. The CDR3 length is 17 residues. The CDR3 sequence: CASSQGQGAGTGNTIYF. As DNA, the CDR3 is TGTGCCAGCAGCCAGGGACAGGGGGCAGGGACTGGAAACACCATATATTTT.

The CDR3, as DNA: TGTGCCATCAGTGAATTGCAAAGCGAAGCTTTCTTT. Its translation is CAISELQSEAFF. The rearrangement joins TRBV10-3 to TRBJ1-1; no clear D gene. CDR1 and CDR2 (germline): ENHRY, SYGVKD. V lost 3 bases and J 8 bases, leaving 10 bases between the germline ends. This CDR3 contains 12 residues.

The chain uses TRBV30 and TRBJ1-5; 12 bases map to TRBD1. With 3 bases clipped from V and 0 bases from J, the junction kept 9 bases outside the gene matches. Germline V gene data show CDR1 as GTSNPN and CDR2 as SVGIG (reference sequence). The CDR3 spans 18 residues. The CDR3 bases are TGTGCCTGGAGAGGGGGGACAGGGGGCTTCGATAGCAATCAGCCCCAGCATTTT. Translating gives CAWRGGTGGFDSNQPQHF.

This clone has just a few counts. This chain links TRBV4-2 with TRBJ2-1; TRBD2 agrees at 8 bases. With V trimmed by 0 bases and J by 0 bases, 1 base remained unmatched. The CDR3 spans 16 residues. Germline CDR1 is LGHNA and CDR2 is YNFKEQ. CDR3 amino acids: CASSQDAGGSYNEQFF. The CDR3 region has the DNA TGTGCCAGCAGCCAAGATGCGGGAGGCTCCTACAATGAGCAGTTCTTC.

This rearrangement joins TRBV25-1 to TRBJ2-5; 8 nucleotides align to TRBD2. The germline V gene encodes CDR1 MGHDK and CDR2 SYGVNS. CDR3 length equals 14 residues. The ends lost 5 bases at V and 7 bases at J; junction bases unmatched: 9. The chain's CDR3 is CASSKLADQGTQYF. The CDR3, as DNA: TGTGCCAGCAGTAAACTAGCGGACCAGGGGACCCAGTACTTC.

The rearrangement uses TRBV5-1 and TRBJ2-1; 10 bases match TRBD2. CDR1 and CDR2 (germline): SGHRS, YFSETQ. Losses at the gene ends were 1 base for V and 4 bases for J; bases not matched to a gene: 2. CDR3 length: 15 residues. CDR3 bases: TGCGCCAGCAGCTTGACTAGCGGGGCATACAATGAGCAGTTCTTC. Encoded protein: CASSLTSGAYNEQFF.

CDR3 residues: CASGFQASTYNEQFF. CDR3 bases: TGTGCTAGTGGTTTTCAGGCCTCTACCTACAATGAGCAGTTCTTC. The chain carries TRBV12-5 and TRBJ2-1; D is undetermined. Trimming left V 3 bases short and J 2 bases short, with 11 bases between. Germline loops: CDR1 LGHNT, CDR2 FRNRAP. The CDR3 loop spans 15 amino acids.

V gene TRBV28 combines with J gene TRBJ2-1; 9 positions agree with TRBD2. After removal of 5 bases from V and 4 bases from J, the junction contained 9 bases not matched to a gene. CDR1 and CDR2 (germline): MDHEN, SYDVKM. This CDR3 contains 16 residues. This CDR3 reads CASSPYSGSSYNEQFF. CDR3 nucleotide sequence: TGTGCCAGCAGTCCGTATAGCGGGAGCTCGTACAATGAGCAGTTCTTC.

The chain is built from TRBV2 and TRBJ2-2; the match to TRBD1 covers 7 bases. Germline CDR1 reads SNHLY; CDR2 reads FYNNEI. The CDR3 runs 12 residues. J gave up 5 bases and V 6 bases, and 0 bases lay outside the gene matches. Here the CDR3 reads CASSRGTGELFF. CDR3 DNA sequence: TGTGCCAGCAGCAGGGGGACCGGGGAGCTGTTTTTT.

Only a few counts were recorded for this clone. The chain carries TRBV5-6 and TRBJ1-1; D is possibly TRBD1 (5 bases). The V and J ends lost 3 bases and 5 bases respectively, with 14 bases between them. Germline assignment: CDR1 SGHDT and CDR2 YYEEEE. CDR3 length equals 14 residues. The CDR3 nucleotides are TGTGCCAGCAGCTCCCTGGGGGGGAGTACTGAAGCTTTCTTT. The encoded protein is CASSSLGGSTEAFF. The full variable domain, with the rest looked up from reference TRBV5-6 and TRBJ1-1, is DAGVTQSPTHLIKTRGQQVTLRCSPKSGHDTVSWYQQALGQGPQFIFQYYEEEERQRGNFPDRFSGHQFPNYSSELNVNALLLGDSALYLCASSSLGGSTEAFFGQGTRLTVV.

The chain uses TRBV18 and TRBJ2-7; 7 bases align to TRBD2. The length of the CDR3 is 15 residues. Germline CDR1 is KGHSH and CDR2 is LQKENI. V lost 3 bases, J lost 4 bases, and 9 bases stayed unmatched. For the CDR3, the DNA is TGTGCCAGCTCACCTGTAGCGGGCGAAGGGTACGAGCAGTACTTC. Residues: CASSPVAGEGYEQYF.

The chain carries TRBV6-5 and TRBJ1-1; D is uncertain. The CDR3 runs to 14 residues. Trimming pared 2 bases from V and 8 bases from J, leaving 15 bases between. CDR1 is MNHEY, CDR2 SVGAGI, per germline. CDR3: CASSYGRSPSEAFF. The DNA for the CDR3 is TGTGCCAGCAGTTACGGCAGGTCTCCTTCGGAAGCTTTCTTT.

V is TRBV6-5 and J is TRBJ2-7, with TRBD2 matching over 14 bases. J gave up 9 bases and V 4 bases, and 5 bases lay outside the gene matches. This CDR3 has 14 residues. Germline CDR1 MNHEY, CDR2 SVGAGI. CDR3 sequence (DNA): TGTGCCAGCAGTTCCGGGACTAGCGGGAGTTGGCAGTACTTC. Translation gives CASSSGTSGSWQYF.

This clone appeared once. The chain joins TRBV28 to TRBJ1-5; D unresolved. The germline V gene encodes CDR1 MDHEN and CDR2 SYDVKM. The CDR3 length is 14 residues. The germline V and J ends were trimmed by 5 bases and 7 bases, with 15 bases remaining between them. CDR3 sequence reads: CASSPIEGRQPQHF. Written as DNA, the CDR3 is TGTGCCAGCAGTCCCATAGAGGGAAGGCAGCCCCAGCATTTT. Full variable domain (missing parts from reference TRBV28 and TRBJ1-5): DVKVTQSSRYLVKRTGEKVFLECVQDMDHENMFWYRQDPGLGLRLIYFSYDVKMKEKGDIPEGYSVSREKKERFSLILESASTNQTSMYLCASSPIEGRQPQHFGDGTRLSIL.

This clone was detected once. V usage is TRBV2 and J usage is TRBJ1-5; D is unresolved. Germline V CDR1 and CDR2: SNHLY, FYNNEI. The CDR3 is 15 amino acids. V lost 5 bases to trimming and J lost 1 base, with 12 bases between them. CDR3 in amino acids: CASSSHGASNQPQHF. The DNA for the CDR3 is TGTGCCAGCAGTTCCCATGGTGCGAGCAATCAGCCCCAGCATTTT.